This T cell receptor (beta chain) was profiled in a study of shared clonotypes between healthy human individuals. Trimming stripped 9 bases from V and 3 bases from J, with 12 bases between. This CDR3 is 13 amino acids long. From germline, CDR1 is LNHDA and CDR2 SQIVND (reference sequence). Deep-level settings were used for running the assay. Data came from immunoSEQ multiplex PCR; TCRdb stores just in-frame clones and leaves some out. The table shows fewer than 400,000 clones, with roughly 70% occurring only once. The chain carries TRBV19 and TRBJ1-5; no definite D call. The sequencing input was memory CD4+ T cells sorted from blood. Subset specified: CD45RA-negative fraction. The TCR comes from a man younger than 45 in good health. CDR3 bases: TGTGCCAGCTCGGGGAGGAACAATCAGCCCCAGCATTTT. Protein product: CASSGRNNQPQHF. The entire variable domain, with the rest obtained from reference TRBV19 and TRBJ1-5, is as follows: DGGITQSPKYLFRKEGQNVTLSCEQNLNHDAMYWYRQDPGQGLRLIYYSQIVNDFQKGDIAEGYSVSREKKESFPLTVTSAQKNPTAFYLCASSGRNNQPQHFGDGTRLSIL.